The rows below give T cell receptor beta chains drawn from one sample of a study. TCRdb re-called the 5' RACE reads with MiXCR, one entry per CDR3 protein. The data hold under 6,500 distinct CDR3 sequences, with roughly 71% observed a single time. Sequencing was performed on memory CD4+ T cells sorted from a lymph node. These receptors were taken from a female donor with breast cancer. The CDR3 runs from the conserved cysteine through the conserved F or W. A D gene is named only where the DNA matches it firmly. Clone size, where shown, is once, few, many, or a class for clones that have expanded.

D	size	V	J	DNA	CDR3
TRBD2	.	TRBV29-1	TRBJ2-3	TGCAGCGCCCCCTTAGCGGGAGTGTATACGCAGTATTTT	CSAPLAGVYTQYF
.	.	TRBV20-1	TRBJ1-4	TGCAGTGCCTCCCCAGGGCGTACTGATGAAAAACTGTTTTTT	CSASPGRTDEKLFF
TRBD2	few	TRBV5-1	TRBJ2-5	TGCGCCAGCAGCTTGAGCGGGAGAGAGACCCAGTACTTC	CASSLSGRETQYF
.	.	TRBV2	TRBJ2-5	TGTGCCAGCATAGTTTCGAAGGAGACCCAGTACTTC	CASIVSKETQYF
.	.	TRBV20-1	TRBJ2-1	TGCAGTGCTACCGAGGGGGGGGCGAGGTGGTTCTTC	CSATEGGARWFF
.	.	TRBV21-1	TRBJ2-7	TGTGCCAGCAGCAAAGTCTCTGGACAGTGGACCTACGAGCAGTACTTC	CASSKVSGQWTYEQYF
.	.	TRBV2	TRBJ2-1	TGTGCCAGCAAGAAGGATAACGGGGGCGATGAGCAGTTCTTC	CASKKDNGGDEQFF
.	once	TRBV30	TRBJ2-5	TGTGCCTGGAGTTCTCAAGAGACCCAGTACTTC	CAWSSQETQYF
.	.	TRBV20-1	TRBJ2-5	TGCAGTGCTACAGGGGCTGGGCAAGAGACCCAGTACTTC	CSATGAGQETQYF
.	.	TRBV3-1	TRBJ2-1	TGTGCCAGCAGCCAAGTTTCTGAGCAGTTCTTC	CASSQVSEQFF
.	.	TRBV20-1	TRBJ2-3	TGCAGTGCGGTCAGTCACGGTAGGGATACGCAGTATTTT	CSAVSHGRDTQYF
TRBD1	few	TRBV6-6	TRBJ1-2	TGTGCCAGCACCAAAACAGGGGACAACTATGGCTACACCTTC	CASTKTGDNYGYTF
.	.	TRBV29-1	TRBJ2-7	TGCAGCGTTGTACGATTGACTGGTACCTACGAGCAGTACTTC	CSVVRLTGTYEQYF
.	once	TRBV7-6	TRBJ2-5	TGTGCCAGCAGCTTATATTCAGAGACCCAGCACTTC	CASSLYSETQHF
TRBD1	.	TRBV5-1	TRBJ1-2	TGCGCCAGCAGCGTGCAGGGGGCGAATGGCCACACCTTC	CASSVQGANGHTF
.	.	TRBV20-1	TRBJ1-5	TGCAGTGCTAGTGGTGGAGGGAGGGGGCAGCCCCAGCATTTT	CSASGGGRGQPQHF
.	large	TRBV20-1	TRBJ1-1	TGCAGTGCTTTTACTCCGGGACATAAGAACACTGAAGCTTTCTTT	CSAFTPGHKNTEAFF
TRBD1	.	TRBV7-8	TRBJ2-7	TGTGCCAGCAGCTGGGGCCCTATAACAGGGGGACTCTCCTACGAGCAGTACTTC	CASSWGPITGGLSYEQYF
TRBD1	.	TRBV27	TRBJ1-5	TGTGCCAGCAGAAGACAGGGAGGCCAGCCCCAGCATTTT	CASRRQGGQPQHF
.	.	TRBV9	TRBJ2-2	TGTGCCAGCAGCGTAGACGTAGGATCCGGGGAGCTGTTTTTT	CASSVDVGSGELFF
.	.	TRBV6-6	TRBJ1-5	TGTGCCGGCAGTTATAGGCGGGGGATAAGCAATCAGCCCCAGCATTTT	CAGSYRRGISNQPQHF
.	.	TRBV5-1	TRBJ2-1	TGCGCCAGCAGCCTGGTCGGGGATCGGGTCGATGAGCAGTTCTTC	CASSLVGDRVDEQFF
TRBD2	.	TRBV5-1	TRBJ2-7	TGCGCCAGCAGCTTGATTGGGTCAATCGGGGGGGCAGGGAGCTCCTACGAGCAGTACTTC	CASSLIGSIGGAGSSYEQYF
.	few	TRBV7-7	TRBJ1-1	TGTGCTAGCAGCTTAGCCGCCGGGGCTGAAGCTTTCTTT	CASSLAAGAEAFF
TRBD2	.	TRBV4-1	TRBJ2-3	TGTGCCAGCAGCCAAGGATCCAGGGTGGGACTAGAGGTTCCAGATACGCAGTATTTT	CASSQGSRVGLEVPDTQYF
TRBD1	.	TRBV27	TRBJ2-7	TGTGCCAGCAGTGGACAGGGACCTTACGAGCAGTACTTC	CASSGQGPYEQYF
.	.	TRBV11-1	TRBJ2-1	TGTGCCAGCAGCGGGTGGGGTACCCCTCCCTACAATGAGCAGTTCTTC	CASSGWGTPPYNEQFF
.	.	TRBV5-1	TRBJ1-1	TGCGCCAGCAGCACCGACGGTAACACTGAAGCTTTCTTT	CASSTDGNTEAFF
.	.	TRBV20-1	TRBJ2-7	TGCAGTGCTCGGGACCCACGATTACCATACGAGCAGTACTTC	CSARDPRLPYEQYF
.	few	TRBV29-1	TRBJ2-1	TGCAGCCTTCAACAGGGTAGCGATGAGCAGTTCTTC	CSLQQGSDEQFF
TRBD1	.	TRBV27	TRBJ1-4	TGTGCCAGCAGTCTCCGACAGGGCCCGTATGAAAAACTGTTTTTT	CASSLRQGPYEKLFF
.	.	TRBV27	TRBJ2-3	TGTGCCAGCAGTGGACTCACAGATACGCAGTATTTT	CASSGLTDTQYF
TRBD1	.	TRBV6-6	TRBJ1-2	TGTGCCAGCAGTCGGGACAGGGATTATGGCTACACCTTC	CASSRDRDYGYTF
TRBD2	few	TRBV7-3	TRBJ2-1	TGTGCCAGCAGCCCAACCGGGGGGGCGGTTAATGAGCAGTTCTTC	CASSPTGGAVNEQFF
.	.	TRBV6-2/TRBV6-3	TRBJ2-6	TGTGCCAGCAGTCCCGAGAGGGCTGGGGCCAACGTCCTGACTTTC	CASSPERAGANVLTF
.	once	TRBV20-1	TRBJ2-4	TGCAGTGCTAGAGAGGCCCTTCTAGCCAAAAACATTCAGTACTTC	CSAREALLAKNIQYF
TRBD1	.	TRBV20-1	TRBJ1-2	TGCAGTGCTAGTCCCGGACAGGGGGTCGATGGCTACACCTTC	CSASPGQGVDGYTF
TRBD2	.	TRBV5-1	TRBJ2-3	TGCGCCAGCAGCTTGAACAGCGGGAGTGTGGATACGCAGTATTTT	CASSLNSGSVDTQYF
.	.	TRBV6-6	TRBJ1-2	TGTGCCAGCAGTACCGACAGAAACTATGGCTACACCTTC	CASSTDRNYGYTF
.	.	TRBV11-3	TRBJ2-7	TGTGCCAGCAGCTTAACCGGGAACTCCTACGAGCAGTACTTC	CASSLTGNSYEQYF